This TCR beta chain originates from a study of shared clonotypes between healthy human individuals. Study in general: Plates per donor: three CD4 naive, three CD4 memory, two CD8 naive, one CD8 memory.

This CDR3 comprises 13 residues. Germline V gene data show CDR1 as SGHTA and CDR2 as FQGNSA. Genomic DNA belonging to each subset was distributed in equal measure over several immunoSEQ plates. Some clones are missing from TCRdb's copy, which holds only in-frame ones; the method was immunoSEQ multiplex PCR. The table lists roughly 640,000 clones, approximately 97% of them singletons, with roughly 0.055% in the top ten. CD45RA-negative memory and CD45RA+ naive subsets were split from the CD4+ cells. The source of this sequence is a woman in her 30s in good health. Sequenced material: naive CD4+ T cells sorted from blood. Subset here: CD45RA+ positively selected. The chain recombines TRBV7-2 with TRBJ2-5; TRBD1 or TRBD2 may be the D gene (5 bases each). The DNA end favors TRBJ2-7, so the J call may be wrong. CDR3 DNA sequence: TGTGCCAGCAGCCCGGGACGAGGCTACGAGCAGTACTTC. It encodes CASSPGRGYEQYF.